This T cell receptor (beta chain) was recovered during a study of T cell changes during pregnancy in multiple sclerosis. From germline, CDR1 is LGHNA and CDR2 YSLEER. The CDR3 loop spans 15 amino acids. V dropped 3 bases and J dropped 4 bases, with 15 bases sitting between them. Libraries were prepared by immunoSEQ multiplex PCR; TCRdb keeps only in-frame clonotypes and omits some of them. The sample contains approximately 41,000 clones, 90% to 95% of which appear only once. The chain uses TRBV4-3 and TRBJ1-2; D ambiguous. The sequencing used CD8+ T cells from peripheral blood mononuclear cells, collected in the third trimester of pregnancy. This TCR was sampled from a female donor with multiple sclerosis, enrolled in a pregnancy study. The CDR3: CASSQGVNSPYGYTF. The CDR3 DNA sequence: TGCGCCAGCAGCCAGGGAGTTAACAGCCCCTATGGCTACACCTTC.